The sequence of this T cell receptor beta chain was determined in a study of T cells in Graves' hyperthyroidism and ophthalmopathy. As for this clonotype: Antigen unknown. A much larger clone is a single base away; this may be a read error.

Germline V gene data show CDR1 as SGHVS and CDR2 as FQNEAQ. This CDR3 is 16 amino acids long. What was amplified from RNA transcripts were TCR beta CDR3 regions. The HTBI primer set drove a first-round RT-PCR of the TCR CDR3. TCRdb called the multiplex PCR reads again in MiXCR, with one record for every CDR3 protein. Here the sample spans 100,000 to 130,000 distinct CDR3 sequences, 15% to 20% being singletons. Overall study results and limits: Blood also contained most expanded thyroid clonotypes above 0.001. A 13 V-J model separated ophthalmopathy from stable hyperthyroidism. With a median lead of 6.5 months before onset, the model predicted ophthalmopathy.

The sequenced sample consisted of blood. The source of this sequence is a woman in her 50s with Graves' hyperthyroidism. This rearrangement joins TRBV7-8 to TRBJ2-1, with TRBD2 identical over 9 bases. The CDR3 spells CASSSLGTSIYNGQFF. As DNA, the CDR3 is TGTGCCAGCAGCTCCCTCGGGACTAGCATCTACAATGGGCAGTTCTTC.